A single sample is the source of the 4 T cell receptor beta chains below, sequenced in a study of CD8 T cells in ankylosing spondylitis. General observations from the study: Fewer than ten highly homologous variants made up a TCR beta motif that seemed to typify ankylosing spondylitis blood.

These receptors have no known antigen. TCRdb passed the 5' RACE reads through MiXCR, listing each CDR3 protein once. The repertoire holds fewer than 400,000 distinct CDR3 sequences, with 20% to 25% as singletons. The source material was blood, either unsorted or a sorted T cell fraction (not recorded which). The receptors derive from a male donor with ankylosing spondylitis.

This clonotype has just a few counts. V usage is TRBV5-1 and J usage is TRBJ1-2; D not certain. The CDR3 sequence is 14 residues long. Germline V lookup: CDR1 SGHRS, CDR2 YFSETQ. V lost 0 bases and J 2 bases, leaving 8 bases between the germline ends. The CDR3 reads CASSLEGRNYGYTF. The CDR3 region has the DNA TGCGCCAGCAGCTTGGAGGGCAGAAACTATGGCTACACCTTC.

V usage is TRBV12-3 or TRBV12-4 and J usage is TRBJ2-7; 10 positions agree with TRBD2. J lost 2 bases, V lost 4 bases, and 5 bases had no gene match. The CDR3 is 15 residues long. Written as DNA, the CDR3 is TGTGCCAGCAGTTCGCGGACTAGCGGCACCTACGAGCAGTACTTC. Its protein is CASSSRTSGTYEQYF.

The rearrangement uses TRBV20-1 and TRBJ1-1; TRBD1 is a possible D gene (5 bases). V was pared by 0 bases and J by 1 base, with 12 bases between. This CDR3 comprises 15 residues. Germline assignment: CDR1 DFQATT and CDR2 SNEGSKA (reference sequence). CDR3 DNA: TGCAGTGCTAGAGATGGTAGGGGAGGGAACACTGAAGCTTTCTTT. This gives the protein CSARDGRGGNTEAFF.

The chain carries TRBV19 and TRBJ2-7; D is perhaps TRBD1 (5 bases). V lost 3 bases to trimming and J lost 0 bases, with 12 bases between them. The CDR3 totals 15 residues. Germline CDR1 LNHDA, CDR2 SQIVND (reference sequence). CDR3 sequence: CASSMGPLPSYEQYF. DNA for the CDR3: TGTGCCAGTAGTATGGGGCCGCTCCCCTCCTACGAGCAGTACTTC.